This TCR beta chain was observed in a study of OX40 agonist ivuxolimab in advanced cancers. The CDR3 length is 15 residues. CDR1 and CDR2 from the germline V gene are SGHAT and FQNNGV. V lost 5 bases and J lost 1, with 12 bases in between. The repertoire was sequenced with immunoSEQ multiplex PCR; TCRdb's copy has only in-frame clones and lacks some. The repertoire consists of about 29,000 clones, with roughly 92% occurring once and the leading ten covering roughly a tenth. The receptor was isolated from an adult with an advanced solid tumor such as melanoma, head and neck, liver or kidney cancer. The rearrangement joins TRBV11-2 to TRBJ1-5, with a tentative D call TRBD1 (6 bases). The material was CD4+ or CD8+ T cells sorted from blood, obtained in a trial of the OX40 agonist ivuxolimab. CDR3 nucleotides: TGTGCCAGCAGCAGTGGACAGCGGAGCAATCAGCCCCAGCATTTT. This sequence encodes CASSSGQRSNQPQHF. The entire variable domain, with the rest obtained from reference TRBV11-2 and TRBJ1-5, is as follows: EAGVAQSPRYKIIEKRQSVAFWCNPISGHATLYWYQQILGQGPKLLIQFQNNGVVDDSQLPKDRFSAERLKGVDSTLKIQPAKLEDSAVYLCASSSGQRSNQPQHFGDGTRLSIL.